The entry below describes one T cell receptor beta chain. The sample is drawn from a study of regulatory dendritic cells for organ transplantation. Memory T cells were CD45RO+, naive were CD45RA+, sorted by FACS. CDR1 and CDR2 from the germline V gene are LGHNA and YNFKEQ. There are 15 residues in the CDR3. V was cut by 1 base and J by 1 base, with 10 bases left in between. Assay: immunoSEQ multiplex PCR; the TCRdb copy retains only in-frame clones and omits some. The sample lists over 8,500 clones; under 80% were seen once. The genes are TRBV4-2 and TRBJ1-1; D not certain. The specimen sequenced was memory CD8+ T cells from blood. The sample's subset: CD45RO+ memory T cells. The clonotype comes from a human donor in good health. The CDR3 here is CASSQVYSENTEAFF. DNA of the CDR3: TGTGCCAGCAGCCAAGTTTATTCCGAGAACACTGAAGCTTTCTTT.